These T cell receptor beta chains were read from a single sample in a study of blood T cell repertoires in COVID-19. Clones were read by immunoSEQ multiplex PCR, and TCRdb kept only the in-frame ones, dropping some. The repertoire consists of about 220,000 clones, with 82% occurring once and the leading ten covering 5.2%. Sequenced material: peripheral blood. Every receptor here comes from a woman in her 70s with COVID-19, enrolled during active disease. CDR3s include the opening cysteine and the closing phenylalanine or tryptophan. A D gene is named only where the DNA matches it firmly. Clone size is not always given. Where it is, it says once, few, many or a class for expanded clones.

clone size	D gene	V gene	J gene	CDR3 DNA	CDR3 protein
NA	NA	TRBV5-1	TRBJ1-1	TGCGCCAGCAGCACGGGACAGAACACTGAAGCTTTCTTT	CASSTGQNTEAFF
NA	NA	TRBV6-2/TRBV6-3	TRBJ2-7	TGTGCCAGCAGTTACTCCCTCAGAGAGCAGTACTTC	CASSYSLREQYF
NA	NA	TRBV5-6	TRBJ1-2	TGTGCCAGCAGCTTGGTATCGGGGGTCGGAGGCTACACCTTC	CASSLVSGVGGYTF
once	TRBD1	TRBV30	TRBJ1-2	TGTGCCTGGAATACGGCAGGGGGTATCTATGGCTACACCTTC	CAWNTAGGIYGYTF
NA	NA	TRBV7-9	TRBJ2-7	TGTGCCAGCAGCCCAAAACAGGGACCCGACGAGCAGTACTTC	CASSPKQGPDEQYF
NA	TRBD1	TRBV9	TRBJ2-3	TGTGCCAGCAGCGTATACGGGACAGCGGCCGGTACGCAGTATTTT	CASSVYGTAAGTQYF
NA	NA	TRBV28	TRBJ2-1	TGTGCCAGCCTCAGCGGTTACAATGAGCAGTTCTTC	CASLSGYNEQFF
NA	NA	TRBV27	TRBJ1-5	TGTGCCAGCAGTTTAAGGTCGGAGAATCAGCCCCAGCATTTT	CASSLRSENQPQHF
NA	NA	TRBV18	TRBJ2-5	TGTGCCAGCTCGCCCGGCAGCGGAGGAGGGGAGACCCAGTACTTC	CASSPGSGGGETQYF
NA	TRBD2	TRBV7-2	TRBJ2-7	TGTGCCAGCCGACTAGCGGGAGGGCGCTCCTACGAGCAGTACTTC	CASRLAGGRSYEQYF
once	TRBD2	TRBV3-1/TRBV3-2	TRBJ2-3	TGTGCCAGCAGACCAAGCGGGAGCGCAGATACGCAGTATTTT	CASRPSGSADTQYF
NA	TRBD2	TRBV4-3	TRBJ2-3	TGCGCCAGCAGCCAAATCAGCGGGAGTTCAAATACGCAGTATTTT	CASSQISGSSNTQYF
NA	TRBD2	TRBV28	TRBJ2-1	TGTGCCAGCAGGGGGGGGAGCGGCAATGAGCAGTTCTTC	CASRGGSGNEQFF
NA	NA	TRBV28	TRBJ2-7	TGTGCCAGCAGTTTAACGCAGGCCAGCTCCTACGAGCAGTACTTC	CASSLTQASSYEQYF
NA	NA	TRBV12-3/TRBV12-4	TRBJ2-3	TGTGCCAGCAGTTTATGGGCCACAGATACGCAGTATTTT	CASSLWATDTQYF
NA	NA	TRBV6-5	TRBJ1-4	TGTGCCAGCACAACAGGGATGACTAATGAAAAACTGTTTTTT	CASTTGMTNEKLFF
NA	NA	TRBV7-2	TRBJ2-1	TGTGCCAGCGGACGGGGTTCCTCCTACAATGAGCAGTTCTTC	CASGRGSSYNEQFF
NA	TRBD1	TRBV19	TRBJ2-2	TGTGCCAGTAGAGAGACAGGGCTTTCCACCGGGGAGCTGTTTTTT	CASRETGLSTGELFF
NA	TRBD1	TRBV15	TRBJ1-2	TGTGCCACCAGCAGATCGGGACAGGGCATTAACTATGGCTACACCTTC	CATSRSGQGINYGYTF
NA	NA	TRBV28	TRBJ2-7	TGTGCCAGCAGTTCCTGGACAGAGACCTACGAGCAGTACTTC	CASSSWTETYEQYF
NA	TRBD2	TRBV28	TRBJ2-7	TGTGCCAGCAGCGGGACTAGCTCCTACGAGCAGTACTTC	CASSGTSSYEQYF
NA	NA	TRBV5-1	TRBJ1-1	TGCGCCAGCAGCCCCGGTCCGACAGGAGACACTGAAGCTTTCTTT	CASSPGPTGDTEAFF
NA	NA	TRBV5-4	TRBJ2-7	TGTGCCAGCAGCTCCGGGACACCCTCAGGCGAGCAGTACTTC	CASSSGTPSGEQYF
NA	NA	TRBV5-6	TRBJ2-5	TGTGCCAGCAGCCAGACAGGATCCCAAGAGACCCAGTACTTC	CASSQTGSQETQYF
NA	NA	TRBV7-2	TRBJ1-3	TGTGCCAGCAGCTCTAGTGGGACATCCCAAAACACCATATATTTT	CASSSSGTSQNTIYF
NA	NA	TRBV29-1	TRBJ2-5	TGCAGCGTTGGATTACAGGGTTCAGAGACCCAGTACTTC	CSVGLQGSETQYF
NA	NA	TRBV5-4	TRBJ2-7	TGTGCCAGCAGCTTGCAGGGTACGGACGAGCAGTACTTC	CASSLQGTDEQYF
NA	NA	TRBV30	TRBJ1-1	TGTGCCTGGAGTGCCCGTAGTCCGAACACTGAAGCTTTCTTT	CAWSARSPNTEAFF
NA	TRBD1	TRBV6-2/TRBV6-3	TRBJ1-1	TGTGCCAGCAGCACAGTCCCGGGACAGGGGAACACTGAAGCTTTCTTT	CASSTVPGQGNTEAFF
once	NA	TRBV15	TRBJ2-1	TGTGCCACCAGCGGTTGGCTAGCATACAATGAGCAGTTCTTC	CATSGWLAYNEQFF
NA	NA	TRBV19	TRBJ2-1	TGTGCCAGTAGTGTAAGACTGGTTACCTACAATGAGCAGTTCTTC	CASSVRLVTYNEQFF
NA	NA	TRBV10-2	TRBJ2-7	TGCGCCAGCCGGGACTTATCCTACGAGCAGTACTTC	CASRDLSYEQYF
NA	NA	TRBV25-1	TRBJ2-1	TGTGCCAGCATTCCACCGGGACTCGGGAGTGAGCAGTTCTTC	CASIPPGLGSEQFF
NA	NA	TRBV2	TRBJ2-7	TGTGCCAGCAGGGGAGGTGGCTACGAGCAGTACTTC	CASRGGGYEQYF
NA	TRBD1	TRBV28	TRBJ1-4	TGTGCCAGCAGTTTAGCAGGGACAGGCTCTAGGGAAAAACTGTTTTTT	CASSLAGTGSREKLFF
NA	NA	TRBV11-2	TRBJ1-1	TGTGCCAGCAGCGGGCAGGAGGTTGGGAACACTGAAGCTTTCTTT	CASSGQEVGNTEAFF
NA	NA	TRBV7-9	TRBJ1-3	TGTGCCAGCAGCCATAGGGGTTTACCCTCTGGAAACACCATATATTTT	CASSHRGLPSGNTIYF
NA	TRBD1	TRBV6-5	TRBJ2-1	TGTGCCAGCAGCCCCAACAGGGGAGACTACAATGAGCAGTTCTTC	CASSPNRGDYNEQFF
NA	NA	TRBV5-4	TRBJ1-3	TGTGCCAGCAGCAGGGGATTCAACTCTGGAAACACCATATATTTT	CASSRGFNSGNTIYF
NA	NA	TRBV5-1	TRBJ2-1	TGCGCCAGCGGAAAGACAGGATCGAACAATGAGCAGTTCTTC	CASGKTGSNNEQFF
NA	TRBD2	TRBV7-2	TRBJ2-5	TGTGCCAGCTCCGCGGGGACTAGCGGGAGGGTAGAGACCCAGTACTTC	CASSAGTSGRVETQYF
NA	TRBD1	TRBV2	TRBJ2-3	TGTGCCAGCAGCGGACAGGGGGCGGCAGATACGCAGTATTTT	CASSGQGAADTQYF
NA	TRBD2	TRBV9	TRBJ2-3	TGTGCCAGCAGCCCCTGGACTAGCGCCACAGATACGCAGTATTTT	CASSPWTSATDTQYF